The T cell receptor beta chain described here comes from a study of vaccination effects on CD4 cells after COVID-19. Study background: Post-vaccine sample collection fell at a median of 72 days after the second dose.

Peptide-pool stimulation followed by sequencing identified expanded antigen-specific CD4+ clonotypes in the ViraFEST assay. CD4+ T cells were isolated after around 10 days of culture. The participants, recipients of two vaccine doses, got either BNT162b2 or mRNA-1273. Vaccinees lacked prior SARS-CoV-2 infection and tested negative for nucleocapsid antibodies. With 8.5 to 10 ug/ml peptides and around 9.6 IU/ml IL-2, fewer than 2.5 million PBMC per well were cultured. This clone has a single count. Its target is not known. The V end lost 5 bases, the J end lost 4 bases, and 14 bases lay between the germline ends. The germline gives CDR1 KGHSH, CDR2 LQKENI. The CDR3 totals 14 residues. Here immunoSEQ multiplex PCR was the method, and the copy in TCRdb shows in-frame clones only, minus some. The table shows about 30,000 clones, with 65% to 90% occurring only once.

The source material was CD4+ T cells from PBMCs cultured with SARS-CoV-2 spike peptides, sampled after COVID-19 vaccination. This receptor was taken from a human donor who received a COVID-19 vaccine. Some clones in this sample may be carry-over from other donors' samples. The V gene is TRBV18, the J gene TRBJ1-1; weak D call: TRBD1 (5 bases). CDR3 nucleotides: TGTGCCAGCTCAACCCAGGGTGGAGGCACTGAAGCTTTCTTT. Protein: CASSTQGGGTEAFF.